Each of the 21 T cell receptor beta chains below was sequenced from the same sample in a study of blood T cell repertoires in COVID-19. Only in-frame clones appear in the TCRdb table, and some are missing; sequencing was by immunoSEQ multiplex PCR. The sample includes 150,000 to 200,000 clones, over 80% of them seen just once. The sequenced sample consisted of PBMCs or T cells enriched from blood (not recorded which). All receptors come from a woman aged 60 to 75 who had recovered from COVID-19.

The chain uses TRBV9 and TRBJ2-1; weak D call: TRBD1 (6 bases). The CDR3 spans 16 residues. In germline, CDR1 is SGDLS, CDR2 YYNGEE. V lost 4 bases to trimming and J lost 2 bases, with 16 bases between them. The chain's CDR3 is CASSQVGTIPYNEQFF. The CDR3 region has the DNA TGTGCCAGCAGCCAGGTCGGGACAATCCCCTACAATGAGCAGTTCTTC.

The gene calls are TRBV4-1 and TRBJ2-3, with 8 bases fitting TRBD2. The V gene end was trimmed by 2 bases and the J gene end by 2 bases; junction bases not matched to a gene: 9. The CDR3 length is 17 residues. In germline, CDR1 is MGHRA, CDR2 YSYEKL. The CDR3: CASSQTPTAGDTDTQYF. CDR3 nucleotides: TGCGCCAGCAGCCAAACCCCCACAGCGGGAGACACAGATACGCAGTATTTT.

The chain joins TRBV9 to TRBJ1-3, with TRBD1 matching 11 bases. With V trimmed by 1 base and J by 1 base, 4 bases remained unmatched. Germline CDR1 SGDLS, CDR2 YYNGEE. This CDR3 has 17 residues. This chain's CDR3 is CASSVSGQGASGNTIYF. The CDR3 DNA sequence: TGTGCCAGCAGCGTAAGCGGACAGGGGGCGTCTGGAAACACCATATATTTT.

The chain recombines TRBV19 with TRBJ1-4; no definite D call. The CDR3 has 14 amino acids. Germline-derived CDR1 and CDR2 are LNHDA and SQIVND (reference sequence). V dropped 3 bases and J dropped 9 bases, with 14 bases sitting between them. CDR3 sequence: CASSIPGAGKKLFF. For the CDR3, the DNA is TGTGCCAGTAGTATCCCAGGAGCGGGCAAAAAACTGTTTTTT. Full variable domain (missing parts from reference TRBV19 and TRBJ1-4): DGGITQSPKYLFRKEGQNVTLSCEQNLNHDAMYWYRQDPGQGLRLIYYSQIVNDFQKGDIAEGYSVSREKKESFPLTVTSAQKNPTAFYLCASSIPGAGKKLFFGSGTQLSVL.

J is TRBJ1-5 and V is TRBV4-1; D is possibly TRBD1 (5 bases). In germline, CDR1 is MGHRA, CDR2 YSYEKL. The CDR3 covers 17 residues. Trimming shortened V by 0 bases and J by 7 bases, and 19 bases separated the two germline ends. The CDR3 DNA follows: TGCGCCAGCAGCCAAGATGCAGGGAGGGGATCGTGGCAGCCCCAGCATTTT. It translates to CASSQDAGRGSWQPQHF.

This chain joins TRBV13 and TRBJ1-6; a weak D match, TRBD1 (5 bases). The V and J ends lost 3 bases and 8 bases respectively, with 11 bases between them. In germline, CDR1 is PRHDT, CDR2 FYEKMQ (reference sequence). The CDR3 loop spans 14 amino acids. The CDR3 loop reads CASSFSSGHSPLHF. CDR3 nucleotides: TGTGCCAGCAGCTTCTCGTCAGGGCATTCACCCCTCCACTTT.

The chain is built from TRBV28 and TRBJ1-2; maybe TRBD1 (5 bases). There are 14 residues in the CDR3. The germline gives CDR1 MDHEN, CDR2 SYDVKM. Trimming shortened V by 9 bases and J by 3 bases, and 17 bases separated the two germline ends. CDR3: CASSLGTSDYGYTF. CDR3 nucleotide sequence: TGTGCCAGTTCTTTAGGGACTTCCGACTATGGCTACACCTTC.

The V call is TRBV6-6, the J call TRBJ2-1, with TRBD1 as a possible D gene (8 bases). The CDR3 has 16 amino acids. Trimming took 7 bases from V and 8 from J, leaving 24 bases between them. Germline V gene sequence: CDR1 MNHNY, CDR2 SVGAGI (reference sequence). The CDR3 bases are TGTGCCAGCACGCCACAGGGGGGGCCCTTCGGCGATGAGCAGTTCTTC. Its protein is CASTPQGGPFGDEQFF.

The chain recombines TRBV28 with TRBJ1-5; the D gene is possibly TRBD1 (5 bases). Germline V gives CDR1 MDHEN, CDR2 SYDVKM. The CDR3 is made up of 13 amino acids. Trimming cost V 7 bases and J 6 bases, with 13 bases left between them. CDR3 loop: CASKGPASQPQHF. The CDR3 bases are TGTGCCAGCAAGGGGCCCGCCAGTCAGCCCCAGCATTTT.

The CDR3 DNA follows: TGTGCCAGCAGCGCACGCAGGGTATTGGGTCAGCCCCAGCATTTT. It specifies CASSARRVLGQPQHF. V and J are TRBV21-1 and TRBJ1-5; whether TRBD1, the table's D call, matches the DNA was not checked. TRBV21-1 is reported as a pseudogene. The CDR3 spans 15 residues.

This chain links TRBV4-1 with TRBJ2-3; D unclear. Germline loops: CDR1 MGHRA, CDR2 YSYEKL. The CDR3 is 15 amino acids. The V end was cut by 0 bases, the J end by 4 bases, with 11 bases between. CDR3 amino acids: CASSQDWLGPDTQYF. In DNA form, the CDR3 reads TGCGCCAGCAGCCAAGATTGGTTGGGCCCAGATACGCAGTATTTT.

This clone was detected only once. The J gene is TRBJ2-6, the V gene TRBV3-1 (or the pseudogene TRBV3-2); no clear D gene. The CDR3 spans 14 residues. Trimming removed 3 bases at V and 0 bases at J, with 3 bases between. Looked up from germline, CDR1 is LGHDT and CDR2 is YNNKEL (reference sequence). CDR3 in amino acids: CASSQSSGANVLTF. The DNA of the CDR3 is TGTGCCAGCAGCCAGAGCTCTGGGGCCAACGTCCTGACTTTC.

This chain connects TRBV7-2 to TRBJ2-7; 7 bases agree with TRBD1. CDR1 and CDR2 (germline): SGHTA, FQGNSA. J gave up 5 bases and V 2 bases, and 0 bases lay outside the gene matches. This CDR3 spans 12 amino acids. CDR3 nucleotides: TGTGCCAGCAGCTTACAGGGGGACGAGCAGTACTTC. This codes for CASSLQGDEQYF. Using reference TRBV7-2 and TRBJ2-7 for the parts outside the CDR3, the full variable domain is GAGVSQSPSNKVTEKGKDVELRCDPISGHTALYWYRQSLGQGLEFLIYFQGNSAPDKSGLPSDRFSAERTGGSVSTLTIQRTQQEDSAVYLCASSLQGDEQYFGPGTRLTVT.

This clone was observed once. The chain carries TRBV5-6 and TRBJ2-7; 8 nucleotides agree with TRBD1. V dropped 2 bases and J dropped 5; count of bases not matched to a gene: 3. CDR1 is SGHDT and CDR2 is YYEEEE in the germline V gene. This CDR3 is 13 amino acids long. CDR3 coding DNA: TGTGCCAGCAGCTTACTACAGGGGGACGAGCAGTACTTC. Translated: CASSLLQGDEQYF. Full variable domain (missing parts from reference TRBV5-6 and TRBJ2-7): DAGVTQSPTHLIKTRGQQVTLRCSPKSGHDTVSWYQQALGQGPQFIFQYYEEEERQRGNFPDRFSGHQFPNYSSELNVNALLLGDSALYLCASSLLQGDEQYFGPGTRLTVT.

V is TRBV6-5 and J is TRBJ2-7; perhaps TRBD2 as D (6 bases). Trimming stripped 6 bases from V and 1 base from J, with 16 bases between. Germline V gene sequence: CDR1 MNHEY, CDR2 SVGAGI. This CDR3 region has 15 residues. In nucleotides, the CDR3 is TGTGCCAGCAGCCCACTTGGGGGGAGATCCTACGAGCAGTACTTC. The encoded protein is CASSPLGGRSYEQYF.

V usage is TRBV2 and J usage is TRBJ2-3; perhaps TRBD1 as D (6 bases). Trimming pared 6 bases from V and 3 bases from J, leaving 10 bases between. Germline V gene lookup returns CDR1 SNHLY and CDR2 FYNNEI. The CDR3 totals 13 residues. CDR3: CASSDRRTDTQYF. CDR3 nucleotides: TGTGCCAGCAGCGACAGGCGGACAGATACGCAGTATTTT.

This clone was counted only a few times. An end of the junction differs from the germline gene, which may be a read error. The chain links TRBV7-9 to TRBJ2-1; 12 positions agree with TRBD2. This CDR3 is 19 amino acids long. Looked up from germline, CDR1 is SEHNR and CDR2 is FQNEAQ (reference sequence). The CDR3 reads CASSLAGGLPFQPYNEQFF. The CDR3 DNA reads TGTGCCAGCAGCCTAGCGGGGGGGCTCCCTTTCCAGCCTTACAATGAGCAGTTCTTC.

The chain recombines TRBV18 with TRBJ1-2, with TRBD1 matching 11 bases. Losses at the gene ends were 6 bases for V and 8 bases for J; bases not matched to a gene: 20. Germline V gives CDR1 KGHSH, CDR2 LQKENI. This CDR3 is built from 18 residues. As DNA, the CDR3 is TGTGCCAGCTCCCCAATCCGGACAGGGGGCGAATGGGAAAAAGGCTACACCTTC. As protein: CASSPIRTGGEWEKGYTF.

This clone is a singleton in its sample. Its ends do not fully match the called genes, so a read error is possible. This chain links TRBV3-1 (or the pseudogene TRBV3-2) with TRBJ1-2; 8 bases are a match to TRBD1. The CDR3 is 12 residues long. CDR1 and CDR2 from the germline V gene are LGHDT and YNNKEL (reference sequence). The CDR3 loop reads CASSSGSGGCTF. CDR3 DNA: TGTGCCAGCAGCTCGGGATCAGGGGGCTGCACCTTC.

The chain links TRBV12-3 or TRBV12-4 to TRBJ1-1; D gene uncertain. This CDR3 has 13 amino acids. V lost 4 bases, J lost 6 bases, and 12 bases lay in between. CDR3 bases: TGTGCCAGCAGTTGGAGGGTGGTGGCTGAAGCTTTCTTT. Residues: CASSWRVVAEAFF.

This clone has a single count. The rearrangement links TRBV28 to TRBJ1-2; D possibly corresponds to TRBD1 (5 bases). Germline V lookup: CDR1 MDHEN, CDR2 SYDVKM. CDR3 size: 14 residues. Trimming took 4 bases from V and 8 from J, leaving 17 bases between them. The CDR3 protein is CASSSPPGTRGYTF. The CDR3 DNA follows: TGTGCCAGCAGTTCCCCGCCAGGGACTCGCGGCTACACCTTC.